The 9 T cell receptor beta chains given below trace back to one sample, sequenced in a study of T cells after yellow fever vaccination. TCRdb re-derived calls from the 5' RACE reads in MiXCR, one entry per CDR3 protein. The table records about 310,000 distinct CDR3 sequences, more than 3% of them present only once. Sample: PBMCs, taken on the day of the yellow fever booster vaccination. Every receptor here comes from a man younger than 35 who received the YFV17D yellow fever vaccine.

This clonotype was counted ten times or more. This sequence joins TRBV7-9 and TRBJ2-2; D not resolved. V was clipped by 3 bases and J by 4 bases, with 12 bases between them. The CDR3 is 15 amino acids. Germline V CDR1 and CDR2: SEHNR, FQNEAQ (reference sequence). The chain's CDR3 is CASSLVDTPTGELFF. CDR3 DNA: TGTGCCAGCAGCTTGGTTGATACACCCACCGGGGAGCTGTTTTTT.

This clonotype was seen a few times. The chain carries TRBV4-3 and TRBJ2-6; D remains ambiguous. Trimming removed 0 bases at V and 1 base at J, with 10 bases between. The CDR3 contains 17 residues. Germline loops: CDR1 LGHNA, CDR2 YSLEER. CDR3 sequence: CASSQELVFSGANVLTF. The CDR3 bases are TGCGCCAGCAGCCAAGAATTGGTCTTTTCTGGGGCCAACGTCCTGACTTTC.

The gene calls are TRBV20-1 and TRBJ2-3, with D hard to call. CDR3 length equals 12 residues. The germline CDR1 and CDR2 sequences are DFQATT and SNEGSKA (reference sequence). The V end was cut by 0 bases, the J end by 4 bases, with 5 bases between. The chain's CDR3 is CSARDRPDTQYF. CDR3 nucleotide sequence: TGCAGTGCTAGAGATCGCCCAGATACGCAGTATTTT.

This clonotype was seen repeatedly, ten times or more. CDR3 residues: CASSLASGGDETQYF. CDR3 DNA: TGCGCCAGCAGCTTGGCGAGCGGGGGTGACGAGACCCAGTACTTC. V usage is TRBV5-1 and J usage is TRBJ2-5; 8 positions agree with TRBD2. V lost 0 bases and J lost 5; bases outside the gene matches: 6. This CDR3 contains 15 residues. Germline V gene data show CDR1 as SGHRS and CDR2 as YFSETQ. The variable domain in full, completed from reference TRBV5-1 and TRBJ2-5, reads KAGVTQTPRYLIKTRGQQVTLSCSPISGHRSVSWYQQTPGQGLQFLFEYFSETQRNKGNFPGRFSGRQFSNSRSEMNVSTLELGDSALYLCASSLASGGDETQYFGPGTRLLVL.

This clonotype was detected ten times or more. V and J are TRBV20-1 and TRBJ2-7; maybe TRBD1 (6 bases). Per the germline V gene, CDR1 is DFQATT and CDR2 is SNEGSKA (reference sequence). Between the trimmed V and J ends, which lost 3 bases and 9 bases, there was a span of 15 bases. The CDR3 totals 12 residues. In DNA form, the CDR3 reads TGCAGTGCTAGTCTACAGGGTCTGGCGCAGTACTTC. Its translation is CSASLQGLAQYF.

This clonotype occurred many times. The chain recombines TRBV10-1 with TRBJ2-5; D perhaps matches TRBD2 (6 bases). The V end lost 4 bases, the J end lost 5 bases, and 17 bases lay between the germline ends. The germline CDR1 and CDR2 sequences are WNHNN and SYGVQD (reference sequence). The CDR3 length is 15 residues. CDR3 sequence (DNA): TGCGCCAGCAGTGGTGGACTGGGGGGAATGGAGACCCAGTACTTC. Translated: CASSGGLGGMETQYF.

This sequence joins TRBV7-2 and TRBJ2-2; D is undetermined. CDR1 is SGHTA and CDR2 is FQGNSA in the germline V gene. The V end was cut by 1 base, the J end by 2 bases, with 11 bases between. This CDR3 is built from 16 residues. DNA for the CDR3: TGTGCCAGCAGCTTAGATAGAATAATAAACACCGGGGAGCTGTTTTTT. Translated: CASSLDRIINTGELFF.

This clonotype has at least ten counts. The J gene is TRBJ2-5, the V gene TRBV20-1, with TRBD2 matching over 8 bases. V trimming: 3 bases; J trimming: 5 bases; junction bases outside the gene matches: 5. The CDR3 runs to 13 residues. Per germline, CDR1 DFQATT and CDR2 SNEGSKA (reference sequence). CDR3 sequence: CSASGGARETQYF. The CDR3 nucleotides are TGCAGTGCTAGCGGGGGGGCTCGGGAGACCCAGTACTTC.

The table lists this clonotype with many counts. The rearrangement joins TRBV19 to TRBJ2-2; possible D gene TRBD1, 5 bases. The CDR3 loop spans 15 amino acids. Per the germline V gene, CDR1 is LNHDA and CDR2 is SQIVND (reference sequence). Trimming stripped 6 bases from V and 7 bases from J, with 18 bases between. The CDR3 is CASSPQEWGSGELFF. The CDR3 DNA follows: TGTGCCAGTAGCCCACAGGAGTGGGGAAGCGGGGAGCTGTTTTTT.